This T cell receptor (beta chain) appears in the sequencing data of a study of T cells after yellow fever vaccination. Study observations and caveats: Post-booster samples contained most primary-vaccination clones (more than 95% CD4, about 85% CD8). Just a small share of clonotypes turned up in the CD4 compartment as well as the CD8 compartment. Abundant clonotypes (contaminants from the bulk population) could be present in FACS-sorted repertoires.

Template switching by 5'RACE produced TCR cDNA, adding a universal primer site and UMIs. Each CDR3 protein is one row after TCRdb ran MiXCR on the 5' RACE reads. The sample carries a few hundred thousand distinct CDR3 sequences, approximately 3.3% recorded once. The germline V gene has CDR1 LGHDT and CDR2 YNNKEL (reference sequence). This CDR3 region has 13 residues. The V gene lost 1 base and the J gene lost 6 bases, with 7 bases spanning the gap. This clonotype was detected a few times. Its antigen is unknown. The TCR was taken from a man between 18 and 29 years old who received the YFV17D yellow fever vaccine. The rearrangement uses TRBV3-1 and TRBJ2-1; D is possibly TRBD1 or TRBD2 (5 bases each). Sample: CD4+ T cells sorted from PBMCs, taken 10 days after the yellow fever booster vaccination. Here the CDR3 reads CASSQGDLNEQFF. In nucleotides, the CDR3 is TGTGCCAGCAGCCAAGGGGACCTCAATGAGCAGTTCTTC.